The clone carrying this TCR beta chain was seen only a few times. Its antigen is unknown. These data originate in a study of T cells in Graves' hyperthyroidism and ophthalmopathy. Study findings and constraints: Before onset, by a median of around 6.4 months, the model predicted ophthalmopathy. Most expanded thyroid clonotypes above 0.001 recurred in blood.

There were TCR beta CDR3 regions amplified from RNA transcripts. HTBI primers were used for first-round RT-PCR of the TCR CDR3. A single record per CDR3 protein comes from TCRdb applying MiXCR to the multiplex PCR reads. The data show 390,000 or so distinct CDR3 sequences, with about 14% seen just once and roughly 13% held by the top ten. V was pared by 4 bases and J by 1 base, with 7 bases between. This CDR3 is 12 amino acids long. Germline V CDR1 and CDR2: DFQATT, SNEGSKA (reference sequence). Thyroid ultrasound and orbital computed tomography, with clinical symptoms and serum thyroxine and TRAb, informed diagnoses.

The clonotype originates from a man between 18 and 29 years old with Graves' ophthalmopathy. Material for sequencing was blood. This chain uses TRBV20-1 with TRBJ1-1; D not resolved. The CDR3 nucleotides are TGCAGTGCTAACGATCCGAACACTGAAGCTTTCTTT. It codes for CSANDPNTEAFF.